The rows below give T cell receptor beta chains drawn from one sample of a study of blood T cell repertoires in COVID-19. Data came from immunoSEQ multiplex PCR; TCRdb stores just in-frame clones and leaves some out. The sample consists of roughly 430,000 clones, 88% of them appearing once. Input material: PBMCs or T cells enriched from blood (not recorded which). The receptors derive from a woman between 18 and 29 years old who had been exposed to COVID-19. The CDR3 runs from the conserved cysteine through the conserved F or W. D genes are given only for firm matches. Clone size, where shown, is once, few, many, or a class for clones that have expanded.

D gene: TRBD2; clone size: NA; J gene: TRBJ2-1; V gene: TRBV7-2; CDR3 DNA: TGTGCCAAAAGACTAGCGGGACGGATGGAGCAGTTCTTC; CDR3 protein: CAKRLAGRMEQFF
D gene: NA; clone size: NA; J gene: TRBJ2-7; V gene: TRBV5-4; CDR3 DNA: TGTGCCAGCAGCTTGTTGGGCGGGGAGGCACGAATAGCTGAGCAGTACTTC; CDR3 protein: CASSLLGGEARIAEQYF
D gene: NA; clone size: NA; J gene: TRBJ2-7; V gene: TRBV5-1; CDR3 DNA: TGCGCCAGCAGCTTGGCCCCTCGGGATTTCTACGAGCAGTACTTC; CDR3 protein: CASSLAPRDFYEQYF
D gene: TRBD1; clone size: NA; J gene: TRBJ1-5; V gene: TRBV6-5; CDR3 DNA: TGTGCCAGCAGTTACGACAGGGGGAATCAGCCCCAGCATTTT; CDR3 protein: CASSYDRGNQPQHF
D gene: NA; clone size: NA; J gene: TRBJ1-2; V gene: TRBV28; CDR3 DNA: TGTGCCAGCAGTTTACTCGGGACATCGTCCTCCCGAGTCTATGGCTACACCTTC; CDR3 protein: CASSLLGTSSSRVYGYTF
D gene: NA; clone size: NA; J gene: TRBJ2-2; V gene: TRBV6-5; CDR3 DNA: TGTGCCAGCAGTTATTCGAACCGGGACTCAGGGTGGGAGCTGTTTTTT; CDR3 protein: CASSYSNRDSGWELFF
D gene: TRBD2; clone size: NA; J gene: TRBJ2-7; V gene: TRBV27; CDR3 DNA: TGTGCCAGCATGAGGGCTAGCGGGCCCCGCGGGATCTTTCTGGGAAACGAGCAGTACTTC; CDR3 protein: CASMRASGPRGIFLGNEQYF
D gene: NA; clone size: NA; J gene: TRBJ1-3; V gene: TRBV19; CDR3 DNA: TGTGCCAGTAGAAGGGGCGAGATTATGGGAAACACCATATATTTT; CDR3 protein: CASRRGEIMGNTIYF
D gene: NA; clone size: NA; J gene: TRBJ2-7; V gene: TRBV18; CDR3 DNA: TGTGCCAGCTCACCCGGGGACACAGCCTACGAGCAGTACTTC; CDR3 protein: CASSPGDTAYEQYF
D gene: NA; clone size: NA; J gene: TRBJ1-2; V gene: TRBV3-1/TRBV3-2; CDR3 DNA: TGTGCCAGCAGCCAAGTAGCAGGGGCCACAACCCCATATGGCTACACCTTC; CDR3 protein: CASSQVAGATTPYGYTF
D gene: NA; clone size: NA; J gene: TRBJ1-1; V gene: TRBV6-5; CDR3 DNA: TGTGCCAGCAATTCGAGGGCCCAACGGACTGAAGCTTTCTTT; CDR3 protein: CASNSRAQRTEAFF
D gene: NA; clone size: NA; J gene: TRBJ2-7; V gene: TRBV7-9; CDR3 DNA: TGTGCCAGCAGCTGGACTCTCTCCTACGAGCAGTACTTC; CDR3 protein: CASSWTLSYEQYF
D gene: TRBD2; clone size: few; J gene: TRBJ2-2; V gene: TRBV5-1; CDR3 DNA: TGCGCCAGCAGCTCAGATAGCGGGAGCTTAACCGGGGAGCTGTTTTTT; CDR3 protein: CASSSDSGSLTGELFF
D gene: NA; clone size: NA; J gene: TRBJ2-7; V gene: TRBV10-1; CDR3 DNA: TGCGCCAGCAGTGCAGGGAACCGCTACGAGCAGTACTTC; CDR3 protein: CASSAGNRYEQYF
D gene: TRBD1; clone size: NA; J gene: TRBJ1-1; V gene: TRBV6-1; CDR3 DNA: TGTGCCAGCAGTGAGGACAGGGGGATTGAAGCTTTCTTT; CDR3 protein: CASSEDRGIEAFF
D gene: NA; clone size: NA; J gene: TRBJ2-3; V gene: TRBV11-2; CDR3 DNA: TGTGCCAGCAGCTTAGGGGGCAGCACAGATACGCAGTATTTT; CDR3 protein: CASSLGGSTDTQYF
D gene: TRBD1; clone size: NA; J gene: TRBJ1-2; V gene: TRBV9; CDR3 DNA: TGTGCCAGCAGCGTAGCAGGGGGCGAGAACTATGGCTACACCTTC; CDR3 protein: CASSVAGGENYGYTF
D gene: TRBD1; clone size: NA; J gene: TRBJ1-1; V gene: TRBV7-3; CDR3 DNA: TGTGCCAGCAGCTTAGACGCAGGGGGGACTGAAGCTTTCTTT; CDR3 protein: CASSLDAGGTEAFF
D gene: TRBD2; clone size: NA; J gene: TRBJ2-7; V gene: TRBV23-1; CDR3 DNA: TGCGCCAGCAGTCAATCTTGGGGGACTAGCGGAAAGAAACCCTCCTACGAGCAGTACTTC; CDR3 protein: CASSQSWGTSGKKPSYEQYF
D gene: NA; clone size: NA; J gene: TRBJ1-4; V gene: TRBV2; CDR3 DNA: TGTGCCAGCAGTGTGGGCGCAGGGTTTAATGAAAAACTGTTTTTT; CDR3 protein: CASSVGAGFNEKLFF
D gene: NA; clone size: NA; J gene: TRBJ1-2; V gene: TRBV10-1; CDR3 DNA: TGCGCCAGCAGTGAAGCAGGGTCTGGCTACACCTTC; CDR3 protein: CASSEAGSGYTF
D gene: TRBD2; clone size: NA; J gene: TRBJ2-5; V gene: TRBV4-1; CDR3 DNA: TGCGCCAGCAGCCAAGGAAGGTCCGGACTAGCGGGAGGGCCGGGGGAGACCCAGTACTTC; CDR3 protein: CASSQGRSGLAGGPGETQYF
D gene: TRBD1; clone size: NA; J gene: TRBJ1-2; V gene: TRBV7-2; CDR3 DNA: TGTGCCAGCAGCTCCGGACAGGGCTATGGCTACACCTTC; CDR3 protein: CASSSGQGYGYTF
D gene: NA; clone size: NA; J gene: TRBJ2-6; V gene: TRBV11-1; CDR3 DNA: TGTGCCAGCAGCTCTGGGGGGTCCTCTGGGGCCAACGTCCTGACTTTC; CDR3 protein: CASSSGGSSGANVLTF
D gene: TRBD1; clone size: NA; J gene: TRBJ2-7; V gene: TRBV28; CDR3 DNA: TGTGCCAGCAGTTTAGACAGGGGGGACTCCTACGAGCAGTACTTC; CDR3 protein: CASSLDRGDSYEQYF
D gene: NA; clone size: NA; J gene: TRBJ2-7; V gene: TRBV7-2; CDR3 DNA: TGTGCCAGCATCAGGGGCCTGGGGGAATACGAGCAGTACTTC; CDR3 protein: CASIRGLGEYEQYF
D gene: TRBD2; clone size: NA; J gene: TRBJ2-7; V gene: TRBV14; CDR3 DNA: TGTGCCAGTAGACTAGCGGGGGCCTACGAGCAGTACTTC; CDR3 protein: CASRLAGAYEQYF
D gene: TRBD1; clone size: NA; J gene: TRBJ1-1; V gene: TRBV7-4; CDR3 DNA: TGTGCCAGCAGCCCCGACGGGACAGGGGGCACGAACACTGAAGCTTTCTTT; CDR3 protein: CASSPDGTGGTNTEAFF
D gene: TRBD1; clone size: NA; J gene: TRBJ1-4; V gene: TRBV28; CDR3 DNA: TGTGCCAGCAGTCCACCGGGACAGGGGAGCGAAAAACTGTTTTTT; CDR3 protein: CASSPPGQGSEKLFF
D gene: NA; clone size: NA; J gene: TRBJ2-1; V gene: TRBV5-1; CDR3 DNA: TGCGCCAGCAGTGAGCCGGGGGTCGGGTACAATGAGCAGTTCTTC; CDR3 protein: CASSEPGVGYNEQFF
D gene: TRBD1; clone size: NA; J gene: TRBJ2-1; V gene: TRBV5-1; CDR3 DNA: TGCGCCAGCAGCTTACAGGGGGTGGATGAGCAGTTCTTC; CDR3 protein: CASSLQGVDEQFF
D gene: NA; clone size: NA; J gene: TRBJ1-2; V gene: TRBV9; CDR3 DNA: TGTGCCAGCAGGAGGGACACCTACTATGGCTACACCTTC; CDR3 protein: CASRRDTYYGYTF
D gene: TRBD1; clone size: NA; J gene: TRBJ2-7; V gene: TRBV11-2; CDR3 DNA: TGTGCCAGCAGCTGGGAAACAGGGGGCTACGAGCAGTACTTC; CDR3 protein: CASSWETGGYEQYF
D gene: NA; clone size: NA; J gene: TRBJ2-7; V gene: TRBV25-1; CDR3 DNA: TGTGCCAGCAGGTATTCGGTCTACTTC; CDR3 protein: CASRYSVYF
D gene: NA; clone size: NA; J gene: TRBJ2-7; V gene: TRBV7-2; CDR3 DNA: TGTGCCAGCAGCTTAGGCGGGGCGAATCCCTACGAGCAGTACTTC; CDR3 protein: CASSLGGANPYEQYF
D gene: NA; clone size: once; J gene: TRBJ2-2; V gene: TRBV6-4; CDR3 DNA: TGTGCCAGCAGTGAACAGGGCACCGGGGAGCTGTTTTTT; CDR3 protein: CASSEQGTGELFF
D gene: NA; clone size: NA; J gene: TRBJ2-7; V gene: TRBV27; CDR3 DNA: TGTGCCAGCGGGCATTCGGTGGGCCGCGAGCAGTACTTC; CDR3 protein: CASGHSVGREQYF
D gene: TRBD1; clone size: NA; J gene: TRBJ1-1; V gene: TRBV5-1; CDR3 DNA: TGCGCCAGCAGCGTGGACAGGGGGAACACTGAAGCTTTCTTT; CDR3 protein: CASSVDRGNTEAFF
D gene: NA; clone size: once; J gene: TRBJ1-4; V gene: TRBV4-1; CDR3 DNA: TGCGCCAGCAGCCAAGGACAGGTGGATAATGAAAAACTGTTTTTT; CDR3 protein: CASSQGQVDNEKLFF
D gene: NA; clone size: NA; J gene: TRBJ2-6; V gene: TRBV28; CDR3 DNA: TGTGCCAGCAGTTATCCGGGAATCGCATCTGGGGCCAACGTCCTGACTTTC; CDR3 protein: CASSYPGIASGANVLTF
D gene: NA; clone size: NA; J gene: TRBJ1-5; V gene: TRBV28; CDR3 DNA: TGTGCCAGCAGTTATGGAGTGGTTAGCAATCAGCCCCAGCATTTT; CDR3 protein: CASSYGVVSNQPQHF
D gene: TRBD2; clone size: NA; J gene: TRBJ2-6; V gene: TRBV5-6; CDR3 DNA: TGTGCCAGCAGCGAGGGACTAGCGGTCTCTGGGGCCAACGTCCTGACTTTC; CDR3 protein: CASSEGLAVSGANVLTF
D gene: TRBD1; clone size: few; J gene: TRBJ1-5; V gene: TRBV11-2; CDR3 DNA: TGTGCCAGCAGCGAGCAGGGGGCCGGTCAGCCCCAGCATTTT; CDR3 protein: CASSEQGAGQPQHF
D gene: NA; clone size: once; J gene: TRBJ2-7; V gene: TRBV7-2; CDR3 DNA: TGTGCCAGCAGCTTAGCTGCGACTACCTACGAGCAGTACTTC; CDR3 protein: CASSLAATTYEQYF
D gene: NA; clone size: NA; J gene: TRBJ2-3; V gene: TRBV19; CDR3 DNA: TGTGCCAGTAGTATAGCGACGGTGACAGCGAGCACAGATACGCAGTATTTT; CDR3 protein: CASSIATVTASTDTQYF
D gene: NA; clone size: NA; J gene: TRBJ1-2; V gene: TRBV14; CDR3 DNA: TGTGCCAGCAGCCAAGATCAGCGGGGGTACTATGGCTACACCTTC; CDR3 protein: CASSQDQRGYYGYTF
D gene: NA; clone size: once; J gene: TRBJ2-7; V gene: TRBV10-1; CDR3 DNA: TGCGCCAGCAGTTCCCGCGGGCCTCCGGCGCACCCCCCTTACGAGCAGTACTTC; CDR3 protein: CASSSRGPPAHPPYEQYF
D gene: NA; clone size: NA; J gene: TRBJ2-2; V gene: TRBV2; CDR3 DNA: TGTGCCAGCAGTTGGACAGTGAGAACGAACACCGGGGAGCTGTTTTTT; CDR3 protein: CASSWTVRTNTGELFF